One sample yielded the 20 T cell receptor beta chains listed below, sequenced in a study of blood T cell repertoires in COVID-19. Assay used: immunoSEQ multiplex PCR; TCRdb lists only in-frame clones, some missing. The sample contains tens of thousands of clones, about 88% of which appear only once. The source material was peripheral blood. These receptors were collected from an older woman with COVID-19, enrolled during active disease.

The chain uses TRBV6-5 and TRBJ1-2; no clear D gene. The CDR3 extends over 14 amino acids. Germline loops: CDR1 MNHEY, CDR2 SVGAGI. V gave up 0 bases and J gave up 9 bases, with 14 bases separating them. CDR3 bases: TGTGCCAGCAGTTACTCGTTCCCCTCCCCTCGCTACACCTTC. It codes for CASSYSFPSPRYTF.

The CDR3 spells CASSQGFLAPTYEQYF. In DNA form, the CDR3 reads TGCGCCAGCAGCCAAGGCTTCCTAGCGCCTACCTACGAGCAGTACTTC. The V and J genes are TRBV4-1 and TRBJ2-7, with D maybe TRBD2 (6 bases). CDR1 MGHRA and CDR2 YSYEKL come from the germline V gene. Trimming removed 1 base from V and 2 bases from J, with 15 bases in between. CDR3 length equals 16 residues.

The chain employs TRBV19 and TRBJ2-2, with 12 bases lining up with TRBD2. CDR1 LNHDA and CDR2 SQIVND come from the germline V gene (reference sequence). This CDR3 comprises 19 residues. V lost 5 bases to trimming and J lost 0 bases; unmatched junction nucleotides: 10. CDR3 region: CASSPGASGRASNTGELFF. CDR3 in DNA: TGTGCCAGTAGTCCAGGAGCTAGCGGGAGGGCCTCGAACACCGGGGAGCTGTTTTTT.

This sequence joins TRBV5-6 and TRBJ1-2, with 8 bases aligning to TRBD1. Per the germline V gene, CDR1 is SGHDT and CDR2 is YYEEEE. The J segment lost 5 bases and the V segment lost 1 base, leaving 7 bases of the junction unmatched. The CDR3 is made up of 15 amino acids. CDR3: CASSLWAGGMYGYTF. The CDR3 DNA sequence: TGTGCCAGCAGCTTGTGGGCAGGGGGCATGTATGGCTACACCTTC. The full variable domain, completed using reference TRBV5-6 and TRBJ1-2, is DAGVTQSPTHLIKTRGQQVTLRCSPKSGHDTVSWYQQALGQGPQFIFQYYEEEERQRGNFPDRFSGHQFPNYSSELNVNALLLGDSALYLCASSLWAGGMYGYTFGSGTRLTVV.

The chain recombines TRBV2 with TRBJ2-7; D is unresolved. With 5 bases removed from V and 7 bases from J, the gap between germline ends came to 9 bases. From germline, CDR1 is SNHLY and CDR2 FYNNEI. The CDR3 has 11 amino acids. The CDR3 reads CASSPPQEQYF. The CDR3 DNA reads TGTGCCAGCAGTCCTCCCCAGGAGCAGTACTTC.

This rearrangement joins TRBV2 to TRBJ2-7; D unclear. V lost 6 bases and J 1 base, leaving 4 bases between the germline ends. The CDR3 is made up of 11 amino acids. CDR1 SNHLY and CDR2 FYNNEI come from the germline V gene. DNA of the CDR3: TGTGCCAGCAGCCTGTCCTACGAGCAGTACTTC. Protein sequence: CASSLSYEQYF. The full variable domain, with the rest looked up from reference TRBV2 and TRBJ2-7, is EPEVTQTPSHQVTQMGQEVILRCVPISNHLYFYWYRQILGQKVEFLVSFYNNEISEKSEIFDDQFSVERPDGSNFTLKIRSTKLEDSAMYFCASSLSYEQYFGPGTRLTVT.

J is TRBJ2-7 and V is TRBV6-1; 7 nucleotides agree with TRBD1. In germline, CDR1 is MNHNS, CDR2 SASEGT. V was pared by 0 bases and J by 4 bases, with 3 bases of the junction left unmatched. This CDR3 comprises 14 residues. CDR3 residues: CASSEAGTVYEQYF. In DNA, the CDR3 is TGTGCCAGCAGTGAAGCAGGGACAGTTTACGAGCAGTACTTC.

This clone was picked up a small number of times. The V and J genes are TRBV6-6 and TRBJ1-5, with a tentative D call TRBD1 (6 bases). Germline CDR1 and CDR2: MNHNY and SVGAGI (reference sequence). This CDR3 spans 13 amino acids. V lost 5 bases and J lost 5, with 10 bases in between. The chain's CDR3 is CASSTGMDQPQHF. CDR3 DNA: TGTGCCAGCAGTACAGGGATGGATCAGCCCCAGCATTTT.

The chain recombines TRBV6-5 with TRBJ2-7; TRBD1 agrees at 12 bases. Per germline, CDR1 MNHEY and CDR2 SVGAGI. This CDR3 is built from 16 residues. V shed 0 bases, J shed 6 bases, and the junction held 6 bases outside the gene matches. The CDR3, as DNA: TGTGCCAGCAGTTACTCCTCCGGGACAGGGGGCCGCGAGCAGTACTTC. Encoded protein: CASSYSSGTGGREQYF.

The J gene is TRBJ2-3, the V gene TRBV7-2, with 7 bases aligning to TRBD1. The CDR3 has 15 amino acids. The J segment lost 1 base and the V segment lost 5 bases, leaving 6 bases of the junction unmatched. From germline, CDR1 is SGHTA and CDR2 FQGNSA. In DNA, the CDR3 is TGTGCCAGCAGCCCTCGACAGGGCGGCACAGATACGCAGTATTTT. Residues: CASSPRQGGTDTQYF.

CDR3 amino acids: CASGGDRGPVGDTQYF. CDR3 DNA sequence: TGTGCCAGCGGGGGGGACAGGGGGCCCGTAGGTGATACGCAGTATTTT. The chain uses TRBV2 and TRBJ2-3; 12 bases are shared with TRBD1. The germline gives CDR1 SNHLY, CDR2 FYNNEI. This CDR3 comprises 16 residues. The J segment lost 6 bases and the V segment lost 8 bases, leaving 12 bases of the junction unmatched.

V is TRBV27 and J is TRBJ2-7; no clear D. The V gene's germline CDR1 is MNHEY and CDR2 SMNVEV (reference sequence). The CDR3 contains 17 residues. V was pared by 0 bases and J by 0 bases, with 15 bases between. The CDR3 spells CASSLSAVVSASYEQYF. The DNA of the CDR3 is TGTGCCAGCAGTTTATCGGCAGTGGTCTCTGCCTCCTACGAGCAGTACTTC.

The chain joins TRBV7-9 to TRBJ1-6; 7 nucleotides agree with TRBD1. The V segment lost 4 bases and the J segment 10 bases; nucleotides outside the gene matches: 1. The germline gives CDR1 SEHNR, CDR2 FQNEAQ (reference sequence). The length of the CDR3 is 12 residues. The CDR3 DNA follows: TGTGCCAGCAGCTCCAGGGGGTCACCCCTCCACTTT. This gives the protein CASSSRGSPLHF.

This chain uses TRBV12-3 or TRBV12-4 with TRBJ2-5; D is possibly TRBD2 (6 bases). CDR3 length: 13 residues. V was cut by 9 bases and J by 2 bases, with 13 bases left in between. CDR3: CASSLASQETQYF. CDR3 in DNA: TGTGCCAGTTCCCTAGCGTCTCAAGAGACCCAGTACTTC.

The rearrangement links TRBV30 to TRBJ2-1; TRBD2 agrees at 12 bases. This CDR3 comprises 14 residues. Germline V gene lookup returns CDR1 GTSNPN and CDR2 SVGIG (reference sequence). J was trimmed by 15 bases and V by 8 bases; bases with no gene match: 17. CDR3 amino acids: CARPAGLAGRCRFF. The CDR3 DNA is TGTGCCCGCCCCGCGGGACTAGCGGGCCGGTGTCGGTTCTTC.

This clone has only a few counts. The rearrangement joins TRBV10-3 to TRBJ2-1; the D is unclear. Germline V gives CDR1 ENHRY, CDR2 SYGVKD. The CDR3 has 12 amino acids. The ends were cut back, 3 bases at V and 4 bases at J, with 4 bases in the middle. The CDR3 nucleotides read TGTGCCATCAGTGATTTATACAATGAGCAGTTCTTC. Protein: CAISDLYNEQFF.

The chain recombines TRBV5-1 with TRBJ1-2; 8 nucleotides match TRBD1. Per the germline V gene, CDR1 is SGHRS and CDR2 is YFSETQ. J was trimmed by 7 bases and V by 0 bases; bases with no gene match: 8. The CDR3 covers 15 residues. The CDR3 DNA reads as TGCGCCAGCAGCTTGGGCAGGACAGGGAAGGCTGGCTACACCTTC. Translating it yields CASSLGRTGKAGYTF.

The chain recombines TRBV7-2 with TRBJ1-5; D is perhaps TRBD1 (5 bases). V was shortened by 3 bases and J by 10 bases, with 10 bases between the two germline ends. Germline V gene data show CDR1 as SGHTA and CDR2 as FQGNSA. This CDR3 is 12 amino acids long. CDR3 nucleotides: TGTGCCAGCAGCTTCCAAAGGGGCCCCCAGCATTTT. Its translation: CASSFQRGPQHF.

V usage is TRBV5-6 and J usage is TRBJ2-3; the match to TRBD2 covers 12 bases. CDR1 and CDR2 from the germline V gene are SGHDT and YYEEEE. This CDR3 region has 18 residues. V gave up 2 bases and J gave up 8 bases; unmatched junction bases: 15. The DNA of the CDR3 is TGTGCCAGCAGCTTAGTGACTAGCGGGAGTGAATCTCGCGGTACGCAGTATTTT. Translating it yields CASSLVTSGSESRGTQYF.

The chain couples TRBV12-3 or TRBV12-4 to TRBJ1-1, with D perhaps TRBD1 (6 bases). V lost 5 bases and J 7 bases, leaving 14 bases between the germline ends. This CDR3 comprises 13 residues. CDR3 bases: TGTGCCAGCAGTCCCAACAGGGCGGGTGAAGCTTTCTTT. Amino acid sequence: CASSPNRAGEAFF.